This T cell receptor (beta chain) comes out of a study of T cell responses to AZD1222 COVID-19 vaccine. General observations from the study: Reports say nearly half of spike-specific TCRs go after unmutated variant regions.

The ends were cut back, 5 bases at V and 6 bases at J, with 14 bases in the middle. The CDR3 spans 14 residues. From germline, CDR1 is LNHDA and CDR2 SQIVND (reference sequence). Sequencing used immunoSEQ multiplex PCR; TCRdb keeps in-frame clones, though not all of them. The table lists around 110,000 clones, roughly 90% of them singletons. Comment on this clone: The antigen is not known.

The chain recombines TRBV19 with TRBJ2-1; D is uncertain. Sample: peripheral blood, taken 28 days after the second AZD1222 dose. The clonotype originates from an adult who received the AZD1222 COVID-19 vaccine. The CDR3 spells CASSLAVAPNEQFF. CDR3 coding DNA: TGTGCCAGTAGTTTAGCTGTTGCACCCAATGAGCAGTTCTTC.